A selection of T cell receptor beta chains follows, all from one sample in a study of CD8+CD57+ T cells in acquired aplastic anemia. Via MiXCR, TCRdb re-called the reads, giving one row per CDR3 protein. The sample consists of 200,000 to 300,000 distinct CDR3 sequences, more than 40% of them appearing once. The specimen sequenced was sorted CD4+, CD8+, or CD8+CD57+ T cells (not recorded which) from PBMCs. These receptors all stem from a human donor with aplastic anemia. The CDR3 runs from the conserved cysteine through the conserved F or W. The order of the fields is clone size, D gene, V gene, J gene, CDR3 protein, CDR3 DNA. D genes are given only for firm matches. The listing skips clone size in some rows; elsewhere it reads once, few, many or a size class.

NA	TRBD2	TRBV24-1	TRBJ2-1	CATVGTTTPGEQFF	TGTGCCACCGTCGGGACTACCACCCCAGGGGAGCAGTTCTTC
many	NA	TRBV9	TRBJ2-1	CASSVSGLDYNEQFF	TGTGCCAGCAGCGTGAGCGGGTTAGATTACAATGAGCAGTTCTTC
NA	TRBD1	TRBV30	TRBJ2-7	CAWRPGQTYEQYF	TGTGCCTGGAGGCCGGGACAGACTTACGAGCAGTACTTC
NA	TRBD1	TRBV20-1	TRBJ2-7	CSARVRTGAYEQYF	TGCAGTGCTAGAGTTCGGACAGGGGCCTACGAGCAGTACTTC
NA	NA	TRBV15	TRBJ2-2	CATSSPMGGGLTGELFF	TGTGCCACCAGCAGCCCTATGGGAGGAGGATTAACCGGGGAGCTGTTTTTT
many	TRBD2	TRBV6-1	TRBJ2-3	CASRQREVATDTQYF	TGTGCCAGCAGGCAGCGGGAGGTGGCCACAGATACGCAGTATTTT
many	NA	TRBV12-3/TRBV12-4	TRBJ2-1	CASSLDQGNEQFF	TGTGCCAGCAGTTTAGACCAGGGGAATGAGCAGTTCTTC
many	NA	TRBV19	TRBJ2-7	CASSIGVSSYEQYF	TGTGCCAGTAGTATAGGGGTCAGTTCCTACGAGCAGTACTTC
few	NA	TRBV15	TRBJ1-6	CATSRVRGIGSPLHF	TGTGCCACCAGCAGAGTTCGGGGTATAGGTTCACCCCTCCACTTT
NA	NA	TRBV5-1	TRBJ1-1	CASSRAISYNEAIF	TGCGCCAGCAGCCGGGCCATCTCCTACAATGAAGCTATCTTT
NA	NA	TRBV2	TRBJ1-5	CASSESVRGDQPQHF	TGTGCCAGCAGTGAATCTGTCAGGGGCGACCAGCCCCAGCATTTT